The 16 T cell receptor beta chains reported below all come from one sample, sequenced in a study of shared clonotypes between healthy human individuals. The method was immunoSEQ multiplex PCR; TCRdb's version includes in-frame clones alone and lacks a portion of them. The sample holds about 1,900,000 clones; about 95% are singletons and the top ten take 1.2%. Naive CD8 cells lacked CD45RO, underwent positive selection for CCR7 and left out terminally differentiated effector memory CD45RA+ cells. The sample taken for sequencing was naive CD8+ T cells sorted from blood. These receptor sequences come from a man younger than 30 in good health.

The rearrangement links TRBV5-6 to TRBJ1-5, with TRBD1 matching over 12 bases. This CDR3 has 18 amino acids. The V gene end was trimmed by 5 bases and the J gene end by 2 bases; junction bases not matched to a gene: 11. Germline V lookup: CDR1 SGHDT, CDR2 YYEEEE. As DNA, the CDR3 is TGTGCCAGCAGTTTCCGGGACAGGGGGCATCGGGGCAATCAGCCCCAGCATTTT. As protein: CASSFRDRGHRGNQPQHF.

The V gene is TRBV28, the J gene TRBJ1-1; D is undetermined. CDR3 length: 15 amino acids. The germline V gene has CDR1 MDHEN and CDR2 SYDVKM. The germline V and J ends were trimmed by 2 bases and 1 base, with 11 bases remaining between them. Here the CDR3 DNA reads TGTGCCAGCAGTTTAACGGTTTTAAAGAACACTGAAGCTTTCTTT. Encoded protein: CASSLTVLKNTEAFF.

V is TRBV27 and J is TRBJ1-1; D remains unclear. The CDR3 loop spans 14 amino acids. Germline CDR1 MNHEY, CDR2 SMNVEV (reference sequence). V was trimmed by 0 bases and J by 5 bases, leaving 10 bases between them. The CDR3 DNA follows: TGTGCCAGCAGTTTATCGGTGGTGGGGACTGAAGCTTTCTTT. Residues: CASSLSVVGTEAFF.

The rearrangement uses TRBV30 and TRBJ2-2; tentatively, D is TRBD1 (6 bases). The CDR3 contains 14 residues. Trimming cost V 2 bases and J 8 bases, with 15 bases left between them. The germline gives CDR1 GTSNPN, CDR2 SVGIG (reference sequence). The chain's CDR3 is CAWSYEDSVGELFF. CDR3 coding DNA: TGTGCCTGGAGTTACGAGGACAGTGTTGGGGAGCTGTTTTTT.

V is TRBV29-1 and J is TRBJ2-7; maybe TRBD1 (6 bases). The CDR3 totals 13 residues. Trimming took 4 bases from V and 3 from J, leaving 13 bases between them. Germline V CDR1 and CDR2: SQVTM, ANQGSEA. CDR3 residues: CSVVAGANYEQYF. The CDR3 bases are TGCAGCGTTGTAGCAGGGGCGAACTACGAGCAGTACTTC.

This clone was seen repeatedly, ten times or more. Other DNA sequences of this sample code for an identical CDR3. This sequence joins TRBV28 and TRBJ1-1; D is ambiguous. Per germline, CDR1 MDHEN and CDR2 SYDVKM. The V and J ends lost 3 bases and 5 bases respectively, with 4 bases between them. The CDR3 length is 11 residues. The CDR3 DNA follows: TGTGCCAGCAGTTTCGGAACTGAAGCTTTCTTT. Translation: CASSFGTEAFF. Full variable domain (missing parts from reference TRBV28 and TRBJ1-1): DVKVTQSSRYLVKRTGEKVFLECVQDMDHENMFWYRQDPGLGLRLIYFSYDVKMKEKGDIPEGYSVSREKKERFSLILESASTNQTSMYLCASSFGTEAFFGQGTRLTVV.

Only one count was recorded for this clone. This chain uses TRBV6-5 with TRBJ2-7; D unclear. The V gene's germline CDR1 is MNHEY and CDR2 SVGAGI. This CDR3 has 15 residues. Trimming left V 2 bases short and J 0 bases short, with 11 bases between. The CDR3 sequence: CASSYIGESSYEQYF. CDR3 nucleotides: TGTGCCAGCAGTTACATTGGGGAATCCTCCTACGAGCAGTACTTC.

The chain recombines TRBV19 with TRBJ1-1; a weak D match, TRBD1 (6 bases). V lost 3 bases and J lost 4, with 15 bases in between. CDR1 and CDR2 from the germline V gene are LNHDA and SQIVND (reference sequence). This CDR3 spans 15 amino acids. The CDR3 here is CASSMTGLGGTEAFF. The CDR3 bases are TGTGCCAGTAGTATGACAGGTCTTGGGGGCACTGAAGCTTTCTTT.

V and J are TRBV19 and TRBJ1-2; 7 positions match TRBD1. CDR1 and CDR2 (germline): LNHDA, SQIVND (reference sequence). CDR3 length: 15 residues. V lost 1 base and J lost 0; bases outside the gene matches: 2. This chain's CDR3 is CASSIGQGANYGYTF. The CDR3 DNA sequence: TGTGCCAGTAGTATAGGACAGGGAGCTAACTATGGCTACACCTTC.

A word on this clone: Distinct nucleotide sequences in the sample also encode this CDR3. The rearrangement joins TRBV5-4 to TRBJ1-1; TRBD1 is a possible D gene (6 bases). Trimming shortened V by 2 bases and J by 5 bases, and 10 bases separated the two germline ends. This CDR3 spans 13 amino acids. CDR1 and CDR2 (germline): SGHNT, YYREEE (reference sequence). CDR3 region: CASSFGGGTEAFF. CDR3 sequence (DNA): TGTGCCAGCAGCTTTGGAGGGGGGACTGAAGCTTTCTTT.

Note on this clone: This sample also contains other DNA sequences that code for the same CDR3. CDR3 DNA sequence: TGTGCCAGCAGCTTAACAGCGGGGGGGCCCTACGAGCAGTACTTC. Its translation is CASSLTAGGPYEQYF. The rearrangement joins TRBV5-6 to TRBJ2-7; 10 bases are a match to TRBD2. V was clipped by 2 bases and J by 2 bases; unmatched bases: 4. Looked up from germline, CDR1 is SGHDT and CDR2 is YYEEEE. The length of the CDR3 is 15 residues.

Only one count was recorded for this clone. V usage is TRBV18 and J usage is TRBJ2-7, with TRBD2 matching 7 bases. Germline-derived CDR1 and CDR2 are KGHSH and LQKENI. V lost 0 bases and J lost 5; bases outside the gene matches: 10. CDR3 length: 16 residues. The CDR3 sequence is CASSPPGGEGTNEQYF. The CDR3 DNA is TGTGCCAGCTCACCACCGGGCGGGGAGGGGACTAACGAGCAGTACTTC.

Comments on this clone: Distinct nucleotide sequences in the sample also encode this CDR3. The V gene is TRBV4-1, the J gene TRBJ2-7, with a tentative D call TRBD2 (5 bases). In germline, CDR1 is MGHRA, CDR2 YSYEKL. V was trimmed by 3 bases and J by 1 base, leaving 10 bases between them. This CDR3 has 14 amino acids. The CDR3 bases are TGCGCCAGCAGCCAGGTCGGGGAATCCTACGAGCAGTACTTC. Translating gives CASSQVGESYEQYF.

The chain combines TRBV6-5 with TRBJ2-1; D ambiguous. V was shortened by 0 bases and J by 2 bases, with 8 bases between the two germline ends. Germline V lookup: CDR1 MNHEY, CDR2 SVGAGI. This CDR3 has 15 amino acids. The CDR3 loop reads CASSYSADPYNEQFF. CDR3 nucleotide sequence: TGTGCCAGCAGTTACTCGGCAGACCCCTACAATGAGCAGTTCTTC.

The chain joins TRBV7-2 to TRBJ1-3, with a possible D match to TRBD1 (5 bases). The CDR3 extends over 13 amino acids. Trimming pared 0 bases from V and 13 bases from J, leaving 13 bases between. Germline loops: CDR1 SGHTA, CDR2 FQGNSA. The CDR3 bases are TGTGCCAGCAGCTTAGCGGGACCTGGGCTGATATATTTT. This encodes CASSLAGPGLIYF.

The chain has TRBV18 and TRBJ1-1, with D possibly TRBD1 on 5 matching bases. The germline gives CDR1 KGHSH, CDR2 LQKENI. The ends were cut back, 2 bases at V and 7 bases at J, with 20 bases in the middle. The length of the CDR3 is 16 residues. The CDR3 coding sequence is TGTGCCAGCTCACCAAGTGGAGGGGCGCGTCACGATGAAGCTTTCTTT. Protein: CASSPSGGARHDEAFF.